Given below is one T cell receptor (beta chain) in context. Its target is unknown. The data were taken from a study of cytomegalovirus exposure and HLA in healthy donors. Study findings and constraints: Indistinguishability led to the exclusion of some V segments, TRBV6-2 and TRBV6-3 included. A highly shared variant cluster was judged a likely technical artifact. Later work associated roughly 15,000 TCR beta sequences with HLA alleles at 0.05 false discovery rate.

Germline V gene data show CDR1 as PRHDT and CDR2 as FYEKMQ (reference sequence). The CDR3 spans 14 residues. With 4 bases removed from V and 10 bases from J, the gap between germline ends came to 17 bases. The PCR ran on 60 Vbeta and 13 Jbeta primers. The assay was immunoSEQ multiplex PCR, and TCRdb's table has in-frame clones only and misses some. Among tens of thousands of clones listed, 62% were seen once. Sample: PBMCs. The TCR was taken from a male donor in good health and CMV-seropositive. V and J are TRBV13 and TRBJ2-1; a weak D match, TRBD2 (5 bases). The CDR3 DNA reads TGTGCCAGCAGCTCCTTGCCCAACGGAGGCGAGCAGTTCTTC. Translating it yields CASSSLPNGGEQFF.